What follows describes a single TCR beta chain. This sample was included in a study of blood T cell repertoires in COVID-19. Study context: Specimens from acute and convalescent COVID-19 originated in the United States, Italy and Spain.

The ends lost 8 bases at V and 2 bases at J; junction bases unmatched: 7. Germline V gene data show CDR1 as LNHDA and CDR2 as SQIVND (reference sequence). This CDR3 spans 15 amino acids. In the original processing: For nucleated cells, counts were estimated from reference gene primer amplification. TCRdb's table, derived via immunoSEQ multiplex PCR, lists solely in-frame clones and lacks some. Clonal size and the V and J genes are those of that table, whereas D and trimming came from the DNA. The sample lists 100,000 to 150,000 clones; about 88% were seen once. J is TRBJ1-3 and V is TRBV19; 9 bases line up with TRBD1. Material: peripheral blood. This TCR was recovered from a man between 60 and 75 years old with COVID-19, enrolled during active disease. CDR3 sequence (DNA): TGTGCCAGTCAACGGGACAGGGAAACTGGAAACACCATATATTTT. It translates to CASQRDRETGNTIYF.